The 26 T cell receptor beta chains given below trace back to one sample, sequenced in a study of cytomegalovirus exposure and HLA in healthy donors. In the PCR, 60 Vbeta and 13 Jbeta primers were used. Produced via immunoSEQ multiplex PCR; TCRdb's table is partial and in-frame only. There are about 130,000 clones in the sample; 70% to 80% occur only once, and about 2% lies in the top ten. Source material: PBMCs. The receptors come from a man younger than 35 in good health and CMV-seronegative.

The table lists this clone with a count of one. The chain carries TRBV11-2 and TRBJ2-5; TRBD2 matches at 8 bases. The ends lost 3 bases at V and 4 bases at J; junction bases unmatched: 4. This CDR3 is 14 amino acids long. Germline values: CDR1 SGHAT, CDR2 FQNNGV. CDR3 nucleotides: TGTGCCAGCAGCTTGCCAGCGGGAGTAGAGACCCAGTACTTC. This codes for CASSLPAGVETQYF.

The chain recombines TRBV28 with TRBJ1-1; perhaps TRBD1 as D (5 bases). The CDR3 is made up of 13 amino acids. Germline CDR1 and CDR2: MDHEN and SYDVKM. Trimming shortened V by 6 bases and J by 7 bases, and 15 bases separated the two germline ends. The CDR3 is CASRRQPINEAFF. The CDR3 nucleotides read TGTGCCAGCAGGAGACAGCCTATAAATGAAGCTTTCTTT.

V usage is TRBV25-1 and J usage is TRBJ2-5, with 11 bases identical to TRBD1. The end of the DNA fits TRBJ2-7 better, so the J call may be wrong. From germline, CDR1 is MGHDK and CDR2 SYGVNS. CDR3 size: 15 residues. CDR3 nucleotide sequence: TGTGCCAGCAGTGATCGGACAGGGGGCGTTTACGAGCAGTACTTC. This sequence encodes CASSDRTGGVYEQYF.

The CDR3 loop reads CASSLDSDRVVDTGELFF. CDR3 nucleotides: TGTGCCAGCAGCTTAGATTCCGACAGGGTGGTTGACACCGGGGAGCTGTTTTTT. The chain couples TRBV11-3 to TRBJ2-2; 7 nucleotides match TRBD1. After removal of 0 bases from V and 3 bases from J, the junction contained 10 bases not matched to a gene. The germline CDR1 and CDR2 sequences are SGHNT and YENEEA. CDR3 size: 18 residues.

This clone has just a few counts. The DNA of the CDR3 is TGTGCCAGCAGCGTCCCGACAGGGAGCTCCTACAATGAGCAGTTCTTC. Amino acid sequence: CASSVPTGSSYNEQFF. The chain employs TRBV9 and TRBJ2-1, with 7 bases fitting TRBD1. The germline gives CDR1 SGDLS, CDR2 YYNGEE. After removal of 2 bases from V and 0 bases from J, the junction contained 5 bases not matched to a gene. This CDR3 contains 16 residues.

The rearrangement uses TRBV7-2 and TRBJ2-5; 8 bases fit TRBD1. CDR1 is SGHTA, CDR2 FQGNSA, per germline. There are 18 residues in the CDR3. The trim removed 5 bases at V and 5 bases at J, leaving 19 bases unmatched. The CDR3 DNA sequence: TGTGCCAGCAGCAGCTACCCCCGGACAGGGTTAAGGGGGGAGACCCAGTACTTC. It translates to CASSSYPRTGLRGETQYF.

The J gene is TRBJ2-5, the V gene TRBV5-6; 14 bases are a match to TRBD2. J lost 2 bases, V lost 4 bases, and 4 bases had no gene match. The CDR3 runs to 16 residues. The germline gives CDR1 SGHDT, CDR2 YYEEEE. The CDR3 sequence is CASSPGLAGGQETQYF. The CDR3 DNA sequence: TGTGCCAGCAGCCCAGGACTAGCGGGGGGACAAGAGACCCAGTACTTC.

The genes are TRBV13 and TRBJ1-1, with TRBD1 identical over 7 bases. The germline V gene has CDR1 PRHDT and CDR2 FYEKMQ (reference sequence). The CDR3 runs 15 residues. The junction had 11 bases not matched to a gene; V was cut back by 5 bases and J by 5 bases. CDR3 protein: CASSLIPTGRTEAFF. DNA of the CDR3: TGTGCCAGCAGCCTCATCCCGACAGGGCGGACTGAAGCTTTCTTT.

This chain links TRBV5-5 with TRBJ1-4, with D possibly TRBD1 on 6 matching bases. The V end was cut by 5 bases, the J end by 5 bases, with 16 bases between. This CDR3 has 15 amino acids. In germline, CDR1 is SGHKS, CDR2 YYEKEE (reference sequence). The CDR3 region has the DNA TGTGCCAGCAGAACCAGACCTACAGGGAATGAAAAACTGTTTTTT. Residues: CASRTRPTGNEKLFF.

The V and J genes are TRBV7-9 and TRBJ1-2; D not resolved. V lost 5 bases and J 7 bases, leaving 20 bases between the germline ends. The CDR3 length is 15 residues. CDR1 is SEHNR, CDR2 FQNEAQ, per germline (reference sequence). The CDR3 region is CASSPASQARSGYTF. CDR3 DNA sequence: TGTGCCAGCAGCCCCGCAAGTCAAGCAAGGAGTGGCTACACCTTC.

The chain joins TRBV28 to TRBJ2-7; TRBD2 might be the D (5 bases). V dropped 5 bases and J dropped 3 bases, with 14 bases sitting between them. This CDR3 contains 14 residues. From germline, CDR1 is MDHEN and CDR2 SYDVKM. The DNA for the CDR3 is TGTGCCAGCAGTCTGCAGCGGATAAACTACGAGCAGTACTTC. It translates to CASSLQRINYEQYF.

This sequence joins TRBV28 and TRBJ1-5; D possibly corresponds to TRBD1 (5 bases). This CDR3 contains 17 residues. V was trimmed by 6 bases and J by 0 bases, leaving 18 bases between them. Germline values: CDR1 MDHEN, CDR2 SYDVKM. CDR3: CASSQFIRVYSNQPQHF. The CDR3 DNA is TGTGCCAGCAGCCAATTTATCAGGGTCTATAGCAATCAGCCCCAGCATTTT.

In regard to this clone: One end of the junction does not line up with germline, which may come from a read error. The rearrangement links TRBV7-7 to TRBJ2-5, with D possibly being TRBD1 (6 bases). The J call may be incorrect, as the DNA end agrees better with TRBJ2-7. This CDR3 contains 14 residues. CDR1 SSHAT and CDR2 FNYEAQ come from the germline V gene (reference sequence). CDR3 nucleotide sequence: TGTGCTAGCAGCTTGGAACAGGGCATGCACGAGCAGTACTTC. It is translated as CASSLEQGMHEQYF.

This clone was counted between two and nine times. The rearrangement links TRBV13 to TRBJ2-5; 8 nucleotides align to TRBD2. The trim removed 6 bases at V and 4 bases at J, leaving 10 bases unmatched. The V gene's germline CDR1 is PRHDT and CDR2 FYEKMQ (reference sequence). This CDR3 is 15 amino acids long. The CDR3 DNA sequence: TGTGCCAGCAGGCCACTAGCGGTAGGAGTAGAGACCCAGTACTTC. It translates to CASRPLAVGVETQYF. Full variable domain (remainder filled in from reference TRBV13 and TRBJ2-5): AAGVIQSPRHLIKEKRETATLKCYPIPRHDTVYWYQQGPGQDPQFLISFYEKMQSDKGSIPDRFSAQQFSDYHSELNMSSLELGDSALYFCASRPLAVGVETQYFGPGTRLLVL.

The rearrangement joins TRBV11-2 to TRBJ2-1; 9 bases match TRBD2. The CDR3 runs 13 residues. The germline CDR1 and CDR2 sequences are SGHAT and FQNNGV. V dropped 11 bases and J dropped 10; count of bases not matched to a gene: 12. The CDR3 sequence: CASEAGTSGEQFF. CDR3 bases: TGTGCCTCTGAGGCCGGAACTAGCGGGGAGCAGTTCTTC.

This clone was observed once. The gene calls are TRBV18 and TRBJ2-7; 8 nucleotides agree with TRBD1. Germline V gives CDR1 KGHSH, CDR2 LQKENI. J gave up 5 bases and V 4 bases, and 10 bases lay outside the gene matches. CDR3 length: 15 residues. CDR3 sequence (DNA): TGTGCCAGCTCACAAACGACAGGGGCCAGAGACGAGCAGTACTTC. This codes for CASSQTTGARDEQYF.

The chain couples TRBV2 to TRBJ1-5, with D tentatively TRBD1 (5 bases). CDR3 length equals 15 residues. From germline, CDR1 is SNHLY and CDR2 FYNNEI. The V gene lost 6 bases and the J gene lost 4 bases, with 16 bases spanning the gap. CDR3 in amino acids: CASRGPWGGNQPQHF. DNA for the CDR3: TGTGCCAGCAGGGGGCCTTGGGGTGGTAATCAGCCCCAGCATTTT.

This clone was seen more than once but under ten times. V gene TRBV11-3 combines with J gene TRBJ2-1, with TRBD2 matching 8 bases. The CDR3 is made up of 14 amino acids. Germline values: CDR1 SGHNT, CDR2 YENEEA. Trimming took 4 bases from V and 2 from J; bases not matched to a gene: 1. CDR3 sequence reads: CASSSGLAYNEQFF. The CDR3 DNA reads as TGTGCCAGCAGCTCGGGACTAGCCTACAATGAGCAGTTCTTC.

V usage is TRBV14 and J usage is TRBJ2-7, with D unclear. Germline values: CDR1 SGHDN, CDR2 FVKESK. This CDR3 region has 11 residues. Trimming took off 2 bases at V and 4 bases at J, with 3 bases between the two ends. This CDR3 is CASSQYYEQYF. CDR3 DNA: TGTGCCAGCAGCCAATATTACGAGCAGTACTTC.

This rearrangement joins TRBV23-1 to TRBJ2-5, with D perhaps TRBD2 (5 bases). TRBV23-1 belongs to the ORF category, with a function that is uncertain. The CDR3 consists of 12 residues. Between the trimmed V and J ends, which lost 7 bases and 2 bases, there was a span of 8 bases. CDR3: CASTRTQETQYF. In nucleotides, the CDR3 is TGCGCCAGCACCCGGACTCAAGAGACCCAGTACTTC.

The chain combines TRBV5-1 with TRBJ2-7; weak D call: TRBD2 (6 bases). The CDR3 spans 11 residues. The V end was cut by 4 bases, the J end by 6 bases, with 8 bases between. From germline, CDR1 is SGHRS and CDR2 YFSETQ. CDR3 in amino acids: CASSNSGEQYF. The CDR3 DNA reads as TGCGCCAGCAGCAATAGCGGCGAGCAGTACTTC.

A note on this clone: At the DNA level, this CDR3 is encoded by other sequences in the same sample as well. Here the CDR3 DNA reads TGTGCCAGCAGCTTGCTCGGCAATCAGCCCCAGCATTTT. Residues: CASSLLGNQPQHF. The chain links TRBV5-6 to TRBJ1-5, with unresolved D. The CDR3 extends over 13 amino acids. The germline V and J ends were trimmed by 1 base and 2 bases, with 4 bases remaining between them. The germline V gene has CDR1 SGHDT and CDR2 YYEEEE.

This clone occurred a few times. This sequence joins TRBV2 and TRBJ1-5; D uncertain. V was clipped by 7 bases and J by 6 bases, with 13 bases between them. Germline loops: CDR1 SNHLY, CDR2 FYNNEI. There are 13 residues in the CDR3. CDR3 coding DNA: TGTGCCAGCATCGAGGGAGAGAGTCAGCCCCAGCATTTT. Residues: CASIEGESQPQHF.

This chain joins TRBV19 and TRBJ2-5; 8 nucleotides line up with TRBD1. The CDR3 is made up of 13 amino acids. Trimming took 5 bases from V and 5 from J; bases not matched to a gene: 4. Germline V CDR1 and CDR2: LNHDA, SQIVND (reference sequence). The CDR3 nucleotides are TGTGCCAGTAGTCCGGACAGGGCGGAGACCCAGTACTTC. This sequence encodes CASSPDRAETQYF.

The chain is built from TRBV30 and TRBJ1-5, with D uncertain. The germline CDR1 and CDR2 sequences are GTSNPN and SVGIG (reference sequence). Trimming shortened V by 0 bases and J by 4 bases, and 16 bases separated the two germline ends. The CDR3 covers 16 residues. CDR3 bases: TGTGCCTGGAGTGTACGGCCCGCAGGTTTGAATCAGCCCCAGCATTTT. Its protein is CAWSVRPAGLNQPQHF.

The V gene is TRBV18, the J gene TRBJ2-7, with 8 positions matching TRBD1. Germline CDR1 and CDR2: KGHSH and LQKENI. CDR3 length: 13 residues. The V gene end was trimmed by 4 bases and the J gene end by 6 bases; junction bases not matched to a gene: 5. The CDR3 protein is CASSLQGAGEQYV. The CDR3 DNA sequence: TGTGCCAGCTCACTGCAGGGGGCTGGCGAGCAGTACGTC.